These 23 T cell receptor beta chains share one sample of origin, sequenced in a study of T cells in Graves' hyperthyroidism and ophthalmopathy. From RNA transcripts, TCR beta CDR3 regions were amplified. The HTBI primer set served for first-round RT-PCR of the TCR CDR3. Each CDR3 protein gets one entry after TCRdb re-called the multiplex PCR reads with MiXCR. Here the sample spans 500,000 to 750,000 distinct CDR3 sequences, 15% to 18% being singletons. The sequenced material came from blood. These receptors all come from a woman in her 30s with Graves' hyperthyroidism.

The chain uses TRBV7-3 and TRBJ1-1; D is uncertain. From germline, CDR1 is SGHTA and CDR2 FQGTGA. V dropped 2 bases and J dropped 7 bases, with 11 bases sitting between them. The CDR3 has 13 residues. The CDR3: CASSLDGRGEAFF. Written as DNA, the CDR3 is TGTGCCAGCAGCTTAGACGGGCGCGGTGAAGCTTTCTTT.

This clonotype was recorded a few times. The chain combines TRBV15 with TRBJ2-5, with D hard to call. Germline V lookup: CDR1 LNHNV, CDR2 YYDKDF (reference sequence). The V gene lost 4 bases and the J gene lost 5 bases, with 11 bases spanning the gap. The CDR3 length is 13 residues. The CDR3 spells CATSNRYLETQYF. The CDR3 DNA reads as TGTGCCACCAGCAACAGATATCTGGAGACCCAGTACTTC.

In nucleotides, the CDR3 is TGTGCCAGCAGTAACAGAGGGCAGCCCCAGCATTTT. This gives the protein CASSNRGQPQHF. The genes are TRBV7-9 and TRBJ1-5; D gene uncertain. The germline V gene has CDR1 SEHNR and CDR2 FQNEAQ (reference sequence). V shed 6 bases and J shed 7 bases, with 10 bases lying between them. This CDR3 contains 12 residues.

This chain connects TRBV5-1 to TRBJ2-6, with 7 bases identical to TRBD1. The CDR3 extends over 18 amino acids. Trimming took 0 bases from V and 2 from J; bases not matched to a gene: 8. Germline CDR1 SGHRS, CDR2 YFSETQ. CDR3 bases: TGCGCCAGCAGCTTGGTTCCCCCGACAGGGACTGGGGCCAACGTCCTGACTTTC. Encoded protein: CASSLVPPTGTGANVLTF.

This clonotype was detected a few times. The chain couples TRBV3-1 to TRBJ2-6; no clear D gene. The V gene lost 4 bases and the J gene lost 8 bases, with 12 bases spanning the gap. Germline CDR1 and CDR2: LGHDT and YNNKEL (reference sequence). CDR3 length equals 14 residues. The CDR3 coding sequence is TGTGCCAGCAGCCCCCGGACCGGTACCAACGTCCTGACTTTC. It encodes CASSPRTGTNVLTF. Filled out from reference TRBV3-1 and TRBJ2-6, the complete variable domain reads DTAVSQTPKYLVTQMGNDKSIKCEQNLGHDTMYWYKQDSKKFLKIMFSYNNKELIINETVPNRFSPKSPDKAHLNLHINSLELGDSAVYFCASSPRTGTNVLTFGAGSRLTVL.

This clonotype turned up a few times. In DNA form, the CDR3 reads TGTGCCAGCTGCGCCGACAGGGGTTCTGGAAACACCATATATTTT. As protein: CASCADRGSGNTIYF. V and J are TRBV2 and TRBJ1-3; 8 bases line up with TRBD1. The CDR3 loop spans 15 amino acids. CDR1 is SNHLY, CDR2 FYNNEI, per germline. J was trimmed by 1 base and V by 8 bases; bases with no gene match: 7.

This clonotype has a count of ten or more. The CDR3, as DNA: TGTGCCAGCAGCCAAGATGGGGGATTACTAATGGGGGAGCAGTACTTC. Protein sequence: CASSQDGGLLMGEQYF. The V gene is TRBV3-1, the J gene TRBJ2-7; TRBD1 or TRBD2 may be the D gene (5 bases each). Germline CDR1 LGHDT, CDR2 YNNKEL (reference sequence). This CDR3 is 16 amino acids long. V lost 0 bases and J 7 bases, leaving 19 bases between the germline ends.

The gene calls are TRBV30 and TRBJ2-3, with D unresolved. The length of the CDR3 is 14 residues. Germline V gene lookup returns CDR1 GTSNPN and CDR2 SVGIG (reference sequence). The V gene lost 0 bases and the J gene lost 2 bases, with 9 bases spanning the gap. CDR3 sequence reads: CAWSVVAFTDTQYF. The CDR3, as DNA: TGTGCCTGGAGTGTAGTCGCGTTCACAGATACGCAGTATTTT.

CDR3 DNA sequence: TGTGCCAGCAGCTTAAACGGCGATTACTGGGATGAGCAGTTCTTC. It translates to CASSLNGDYWDEQFF. The chain carries TRBV7-3 and TRBJ2-1; D is unresolved. The CDR3 covers 15 residues. Germline values: CDR1 SGHTA, CDR2 FQGTGA. Between the trimmed V and J ends, which lost 1 base and 8 bases, there was a span of 15 bases. Together with reference TRBV7-3 and TRBJ2-1, the CDR3 gives the full variable domain: GAGVSQTPSNKVTEKGKYVELRCDPISGHTALYWYRQSLGQGPEFLIYFQGTGAADDSGLPNDRFFAVRPEGSVSTLKIQRTERGDSAVYLCASSLNGDYWDEQFFGPGTRLTVL.

This clonotype was found many times. This sequence joins TRBV20-1 and TRBJ1-2, with D uncertain. CDR3 size: 12 residues. Deletions cut 6 bases from V and 6 bases from J, with 14 bases between. From germline, CDR1 is DFQATT and CDR2 SNEGSKA (reference sequence). CDR3 protein: CSADLWRDGYTF. The CDR3 bases are TGCAGTGCAGACCTTTGGCGGGATGGCTACACCTTC.

This clonotype was detected ten times or more. The rearrangement joins TRBV3-1 to TRBJ2-7; D tentatively reads TRBD1 or TRBD2 (7 bases each). V was pared by 0 bases and J by 5 bases, with 17 bases between. CDR1 is LGHDT and CDR2 is YNNKEL in the germline V gene (reference sequence). The CDR3 spans 16 residues. CDR3: CASSQDLGQGGNEQYF. In DNA form, the CDR3 reads TGTGCCAGCAGCCAAGATCTTGGCCAGGGGGGGAACGAGCAGTACTTC.

This clonotype was observed many times. J is TRBJ2-5 and V is TRBV11-2; D remains ambiguous. The CDR3 runs 16 residues. The germline V and J ends were trimmed by 0 bases and 3 bases, with 14 bases remaining between them. Germline assignment: CDR1 SGHAT and CDR2 FQNNGV. CDR3 loop: CASSLEFASLKETQYF. CDR3 coding DNA: TGTGCCAGCAGCTTAGAGTTCGCCAGCCTTAAAGAGACCCAGTACTTC.

V is TRBV6-1 and J is TRBJ2-7; D may correspond to TRBD1 or TRBD2 (5 bases each). This CDR3 has 14 residues. Germline V gene data show CDR1 as MNHNS and CDR2 as SASEGT. V was shortened by 4 bases and J by 6 bases, with 16 bases between the two germline ends. The CDR3 region has the DNA TGTGCCAGCAGTGCCTCAGGGACGGGGCTCGAGCAGTACTTC. It translates to CASSASGTGLEQYF.

This clonotype was picked up a small number of times. V usage is TRBV27 and J usage is TRBJ2-1; the D is unclear. The CDR3 runs 14 residues. With 6 bases removed from V and 2 bases from J, the gap between germline ends came to 11 bases. The germline CDR1 and CDR2 sequences are MNHEY and SMNVEV (reference sequence). The CDR3 DNA reads as TGTGCCAGCAGCCGCGCAAGGACCTACAATGAGCAGTTCTTC. It encodes CASSRARTYNEQFF.

This clonotype was counted many times. The chain links TRBV6-2 or TRBV6-3 to TRBJ2-5, with 7 bases that match TRBD1. This CDR3 has 16 amino acids. The germline gives CDR1 MNHEY, CDR2 SVGEGT. The trim removed 2 bases at V and 1 base at J, leaving 7 bases unmatched. The CDR3 is CASSYPISGGQETQYF. The CDR3 nucleotides are TGTGCCAGCAGTTACCCTATATCAGGGGGCCAAGAGACCCAGTACTTC.

This clonotype was recorded a few times. The chain recombines TRBV7-2 with TRBJ2-2; 10 bases agree with TRBD1. The CDR3 covers 15 residues. J lost 4 bases, V lost 1 base, and 0 bases had no gene match. CDR1 and CDR2 (germline): SGHTA, FQGNSA. The CDR3 here is CASSLGDRGTGELFF. The CDR3 DNA is TGTGCCAGCAGCTTAGGGGACAGGGGCACCGGGGAGCTGTTTTTT.

This clonotype occurred a few times. The V and J genes are TRBV30 and TRBJ1-4; TRBD1 might be the D (5 bases). CDR1 is GTSNPN, CDR2 SVGIG, per germline (reference sequence). The CDR3 spans 14 residues. V dropped 3 bases and J dropped 7 bases, with 15 bases sitting between them. CDR3 bases: TGTGCCTGGAGGCCGAGGGGAGAAGGTGAAAAACTGTTTTTT. Amino acid sequence: CAWRPRGEGEKLFF.

The V and J genes are TRBV5-1 and TRBJ1-1; 11 positions match TRBD1. V shed 5 bases and J 7 bases; nucleotides not matched to a gene: 10. Germline-derived CDR1 and CDR2 are SGHRS and YFSETQ. The CDR3 extends over 15 amino acids. The CDR3 bases are TGCGCCAGCAGACTGGGACAGGGGGTCGAGATTGAAGCTTTCTTT. It translates to CASRLGQGVEIEAFF.

This clonotype was found a few times. The V call is TRBV10-3, the J call TRBJ1-1; 9 positions match TRBD1. This CDR3 region has 14 residues. V lost 10 bases and J lost 2; bases outside the gene matches: 8. The V gene's germline CDR1 is ENHRY and CDR2 SYGVKD. CDR3 loop: CATFTGGPNTEAFF. DNA of the CDR3: TGTGCCACCTTCACAGGGGGCCCAAACACTGAAGCTTTCTTT.

The V call is TRBV25-1, the J call TRBJ1-1, with 8 positions matching TRBD1. Germline trimming cut 5 bases from V and 5 bases from J; bases unmatched to any gene: 16. This CDR3 region has 17 residues. Germline values: CDR1 MGHDK, CDR2 SYGVNS. The CDR3 sequence: CASSHRDRGMGGTEAFF. The CDR3, as DNA: TGTGCCAGCAGTCACCGAGACAGGGGTATGGGTGGGACTGAAGCTTTCTTT.

The genes are TRBV7-2 and TRBJ1-4; 7 bases align to TRBD1. CDR3 size: 16 residues. Germline V gives CDR1 SGHTA, CDR2 FQGNSA. With V trimmed by 5 bases and J by 0 bases, 6 bases remained unmatched. This CDR3 is CASSIGDRTTNEKLFF. The CDR3 DNA follows: TGTGCCAGCAGCATCGGGGACAGAACAACTAATGAAAAACTGTTTTTT.

Of note for this clonotype: Given a much more abundant clone one base away, this may be a read error. The rearrangement joins TRBV11-2 to TRBJ2-1; the D gene is possibly TRBD1 (6 bases). This CDR3 has 14 residues. Germline-derived CDR1 and CDR2 are SGHAT and FQNNGV. This CDR3 is CASSPSGQYNEQLF. The CDR3 DNA reads as TGTGCCAGCAGCCCTTCGGGACAATACAATGAGCAGCTCTTC.

This clonotype turned up a few times. V is TRBV7-9 and J is TRBJ2-6; D not resolved. The CDR3 length is 14 residues. The germline V gene has CDR1 SEHNR and CDR2 FQNEAQ (reference sequence). The CDR3 DNA reads TGTGTCCTGACACCGAACTCTGGGGCCAACGTCCTGACTTTC. Amino acids: CVLTPNSGANVLTF.